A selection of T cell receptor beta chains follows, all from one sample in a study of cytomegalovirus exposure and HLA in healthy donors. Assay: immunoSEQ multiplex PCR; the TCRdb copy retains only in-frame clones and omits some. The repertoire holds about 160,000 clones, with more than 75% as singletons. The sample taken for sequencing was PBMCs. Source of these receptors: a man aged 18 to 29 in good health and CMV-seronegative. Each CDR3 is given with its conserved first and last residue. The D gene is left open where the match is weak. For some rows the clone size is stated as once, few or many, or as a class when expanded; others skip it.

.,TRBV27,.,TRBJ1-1,TGTGCCAGCAGTTTTAGGAGGGTGAACACTGAAGCTTTCTTT,CASSFRRVNTEAFF
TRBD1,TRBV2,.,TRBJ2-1,TGTGCCAGCAGACAAGGGCGGGACAGGGTTCGGATTGAGCAGTTCTTC,CASRQGRDRVRIEQFF
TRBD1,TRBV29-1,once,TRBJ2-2,TGCAGCGTTGAGAACAGGGGGCCAAACACCGGGGAGCTGTTTTTT,CSVENRGPNTGELFF
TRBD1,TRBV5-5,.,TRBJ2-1,TGTGCCAGCAGCCCGGACAGGGGGTCATACAATGAGCAGTTCTTC,CASSPDRGSYNEQFF
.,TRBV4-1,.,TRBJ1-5,TGCGCCAGCAGCCAAGAAGGGGATGTAGGGATTTATAGCAATCAGCCCCAGCATTTT,CASSQEGDVGIYSNQPQHF
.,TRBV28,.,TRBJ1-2,TGTGCCAGCAGTTTACTAGGGACACAGGGAGGCTACACCTTC,CASSLLGTQGGYTF
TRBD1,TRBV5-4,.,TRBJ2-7,TGTGCCAGCAGACGGACAGGCGAAAGGAGCTCCTACGAGCAGTACTTC,CASRRTGERSSYEQYF
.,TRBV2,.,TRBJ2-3,TGTGCCAGTATTGACAGGGGAGGGGCAGATACGCAGTATTTT,CASIDRGGADTQYF
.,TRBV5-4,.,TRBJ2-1,TGTGCCAGCAGCTCGATGCTAGGGGACTACAATGAGCAGTTCTTC,CASSSMLGDYNEQFF
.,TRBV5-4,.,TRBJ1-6,TGTGCCAGCAGCTTGCTTGGGGCAAGCTCCTATAATTCACCCCTCCACTTT,CASSLLGASSYNSPLHF
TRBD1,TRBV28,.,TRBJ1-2,TGTGCCAGCAGTTCGTCGAAGACAGGGGAAAACGGCTACACCTTC,CASSSSKTGENGYTF
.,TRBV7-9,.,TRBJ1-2,TGTGCCAGCAGCTTAATGACAGCCGTCTACACCTTC,CASSLMTAVYTF
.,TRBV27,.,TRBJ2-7,TGTGCCAGCAGTTTAACCCCGGATGCGGTTTACGAGCAGTACTTC,CASSLTPDAVYEQYF
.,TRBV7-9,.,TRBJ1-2,TGTGCCAGCAGCCATCTAAGGACAGAGTATGGCTACACCTTC,CASSHLRTEYGYTF
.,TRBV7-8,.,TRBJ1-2,TGTGCCAGCAGCCAGGACATCTATGGCTACACCTTC,CASSQDIYGYTF
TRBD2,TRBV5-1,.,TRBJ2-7,TGCGCCAGCAGCTTGGGAGCGGGAGCGGCCCCCTTCTCCTACGAGCAGTACTTC,CASSLGAGAAPFSYEQYF
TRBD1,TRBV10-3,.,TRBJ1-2,TGTGCCATCAGTGATGCAGGGGGCTATGGCTACACCTTC,CAISDAGGYGYTF
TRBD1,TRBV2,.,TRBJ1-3,TGTGCCAGCATTAACGACAGGGTTGGAAACACCATATATTTT,CASINDRVGNTIYF
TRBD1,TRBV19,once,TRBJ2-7,TGTGCCAGTAGTTCGGACAGGGTGGTCCACGAGCAGTACTTC,CASSSDRVVHEQYF
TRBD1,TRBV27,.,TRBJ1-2,TGTGCCAGCAGTTTGGGACAGGGGAGGAACTATGGCTACACCTTC,CASSLGQGRNYGYTF
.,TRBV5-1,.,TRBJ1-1,TGCGCCAGCAGCCTACTACGTAACACTGAAGCTTTCTTT,CASSLLRNTEAFF
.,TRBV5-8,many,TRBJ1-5,TGTGCCAGCGAACGGGGGCCCCAGCATTTT,CASERGPQHF
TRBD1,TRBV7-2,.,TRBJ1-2,TGTGCCAGCAGCCCCCCCGGGACAGGGGGCTTGGATGGCTACACCTTC,CASSPPGTGGLDGYTF
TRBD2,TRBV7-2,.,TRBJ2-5,TGTGCCAGCAGCCCCCAGGGACTAGCGGGAGGGGGTGAGGAGACCCAGTACTTC,CASSPQGLAGGGEETQYF
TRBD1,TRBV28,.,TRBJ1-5,TGTGCCAGCGGGACAGGGGACCAGCCCCAGCATTTT,CASGTGDQPQHF
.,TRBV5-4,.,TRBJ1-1,TGTGCCAGCAGCTCCGAGTGGGCGAACACTGAAGCTTTCTTT,CASSSEWANTEAFF
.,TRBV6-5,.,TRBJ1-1,TGTGCCAGCAGCCTAGCGGGGTTAGCTTTCTTT,CASSLAGLAFF
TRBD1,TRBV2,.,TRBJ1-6,TGTGCCAGCAGCTGGGACAGCCTGAATTCACCCCTCCACTTT,CASSWDSLNSPLHF
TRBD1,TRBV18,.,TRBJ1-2,TGTGCCAGCTCTCCGGACAGGGCTTATGGCTACACCTTC,CASSPDRAYGYTF
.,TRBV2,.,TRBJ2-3,TGTGCCAGCATAGGAGATACAGATACGCAGTATTTT,CASIGDTDTQYF
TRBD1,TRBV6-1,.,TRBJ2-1,TGTGCCAGCAGTAGCCGGGACAGGGTCCACAATGAGCAGTTCTTC,CASSSRDRVHNEQFF
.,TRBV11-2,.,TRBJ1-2,TGTGCCAGCAGCTTAGATCGGGGAGGCTACACCTTC,CASSLDRGGYTF
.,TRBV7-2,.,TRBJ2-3,TGTGCCAGCAGCTTAGGCCTAGGAGCAGATACGCAGTATTTT,CASSLGLGADTQYF
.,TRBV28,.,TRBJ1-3,TGTGCCAGCAGTTTATTTCAGGGCTCTGGAAACACCATATATTTT,CASSLFQGSGNTIYF
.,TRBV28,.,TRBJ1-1,TGTGCCAGCAGGATCGACACAACTGAAGCTTTCTTT,CASRIDTTEAFF
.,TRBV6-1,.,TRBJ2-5,TGTGCCAGCAGTGAGGGGGGGCACCAAGAGACCCAGTACTTC,CASSEGGHQETQYF
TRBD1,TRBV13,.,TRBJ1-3,TGTGCCAGCAGCGCCCAACAGGGGGCCCTTAGTGGAAACACCATATATTTT,CASSAQQGALSGNTIYF
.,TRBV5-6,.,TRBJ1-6,TGTGCCAGCAGCTCCGAGGCGGGATCACCCCTCCACTTT,CASSSEAGSPLHF
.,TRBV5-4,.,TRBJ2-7,TGTGCCTATTCCCTTAGCGGCAGGTTCTCCTACGAGCAGTACTTC,CAYSLSGRFSYEQYF
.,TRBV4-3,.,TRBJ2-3,TGCGCCAGCAGCCAAGATGGGGGGATCCACACAGATACGCAGTATTTT,CASSQDGGIHTDTQYF
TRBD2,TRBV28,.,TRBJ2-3,TGTGCCAGCACGTTGCCCGGGACTAGCGGGTTTGGGGATACGCAGTATTTT,CASTLPGTSGFGDTQYF
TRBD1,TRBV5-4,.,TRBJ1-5,TGTGCCAGCGGCGACAGGGATAGCAATCAGCCCCAGCATTTT,CASGDRDSNQPQHF
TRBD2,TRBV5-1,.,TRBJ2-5,TGCGCCAGCAGGCGAAGGACGGGGGGAGGAGAGACCCAGTACTTC,CASRRRTGGGETQYF
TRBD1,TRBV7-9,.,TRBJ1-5,TGTGCCAGCAGCCTCTCCGGGACAGATAGCAATCAGCCCCAGCATTTT,CASSLSGTDSNQPQHF
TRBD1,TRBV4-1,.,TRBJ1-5,TGCGCCAGCAGCCAAGCAGGGGGTCAGCCCCAGCATTTT,CASSQAGGQPQHF
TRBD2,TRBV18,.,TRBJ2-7,TGTGCCAGCTCAGCGAAGAGCGGGAGCTCCTACGAGCAGTACTTC,CASSAKSGSSYEQYF
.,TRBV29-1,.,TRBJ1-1,TGCAGCGGCCGAGGGGGGGGCACTGAAGCTTTCTTT,CSGRGGGTEAFF
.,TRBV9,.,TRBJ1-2,TGTGCCAGCAGCACCCGGACTGATTCCTATGGCTACACCTTC,CASSTRTDSYGYTF
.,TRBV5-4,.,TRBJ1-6,TGTGCCAGCAGCTTGGCCGCAGGGATAGACTTCGGTAGTTCACCCCTCCACTTT,CASSLAAGIDFGSSPLHF